What follows is one T cell receptor (beta chain) and its context. The antigen remains unidentified. Using immunoSEQ multiplex PCR, the repertoire was profiled, and TCRdb retains in-frame clones only, with some absent. Here the sample spans 12,000 or so clones, 82% being singletons. Time point noted: neoterminal ileum biopsy at postoperative endoscopy, about 6 months after surgery. This entry belongs to a study of T cell repertoires in ileal Crohn's disease. Study context: About 37% were active smokers at surgery; median disease duration was nearly eight years. At postoperative colonoscopy, neoterminal ileum biopsies were taken as M6.

Study results and limitations: Mucosal expansions were suggested to be mainly CD8 T cells. Endoscopic recurrence occurred in every patient whose clonality exceeded 26.8%.

Germline V gene lookup returns CDR1 SGHVS and CDR2 FNYEAQ. V lost 0 bases to trimming and J lost 4 bases; unmatched junction nucleotides: 5. The CDR3 has 15 residues. This TCR was sampled from an adult with Crohn's disease. Material: ileal tissue. The chain uses TRBV7-6 and TRBJ1-1, with 7 bases identical to TRBD1. As DNA, the CDR3 is TGTGCCAGCAGCTTAGCGGGGGCAGGGGGCACTGAAGCTTTCTTT. Its translation is CASSLAGAGGTEAFF.